This T cell receptor (beta chain) was observed in a study of blood T cell repertoires in COVID-19. Germline assignment: CDR1 SGHDN and CDR2 FVKESK. The CDR3 extends over 17 amino acids. Trimming pared 3 bases from V and 4 bases from J, leaving 21 bases between. Only in-frame clones appear in the TCRdb table, and some are missing; sequencing was by immunoSEQ multiplex PCR. The profile covers 50,000 to 65,000 clones, with roughly 76% appearing a single time and over 4% taken by the ten largest. The chain couples TRBV14 to TRBJ1-2; perhaps TRBD1 as D (6 bases). The origin of this receptor is a woman in her sixties or seventies with acute or convalescent COVID-19. Source material: peripheral blood. The CDR3 sequence is CASSHPGGQSGAYGYTF. The CDR3 coding sequence is TGTGCCAGCAGCCACCCTGGAGGACAGAGTGGAGCCTATGGCTACACCTTC.